This T cell receptor (beta chain) was captured by sequencing in a study of graft-versus-host responses after intestinal transplantation. As for the study in general: Grafts were multivisceral, liver-intestinal, or isolated intestinal. Induction with anti-thymocyte globulin, then tacrolimus and steroids for roughly 3 years, was given to all recipients.

On this clone itself: The antigen remains unidentified.

Study-level points and caveats: The marrow of recipients harbored GvH clones, and ileum or blood showed some of them first. After transplant, early declines in HvG clones were associated with peak levels of circulating GvH clones.

Measured with immunoSEQ multiplex PCR; TCRdb has only the in-frame clones, and not every one. In the table there are about 16,000 clones, over 70% of which are singletons. Trimming left V 4 bases short and J 8 bases short, with 9 bases between. CDR3 length equals 12 residues. Germline-derived CDR1 and CDR2 are SGHAT and FQDESV (reference sequence). The chain uses TRBV11-1 and TRBJ2-1, with D unclear. This receptor was taken from a human patient who received an intestinal transplant, so some T cells may come from the graft donor. The source was PBMCs, collected about 110 days after intestinal transplant. CDR3 nucleotide sequence: TGTGCCAGCAGCTCCGGGTTCGATGAGCAGTTCTTC. Protein sequence: CASSSGFDEQFF.